This TCR beta chain stems from a study of blood T cell repertoires in COVID-19. Turning to the study itself: Acute-phase and convalescent COVID-19 samples originated in the United States, Italy and Spain. PBMCs, B-cell-depleted T cells, or T cells were the source of the cDNA or gDNA that made up the material.

This CDR3 has 15 amino acids. Germline V gene lookup returns CDR1 SEHNR and CDR2 FQNEAQ (reference sequence). The V gene end was trimmed by 6 bases and the J gene end by 8 bases; junction bases not matched to a gene: 9. As originally analysed: How many nucleated cells were present was estimated from reference gene primer amplification. Assay: immunoSEQ multiplex PCR; the TCRdb copy retains only in-frame clones and omits some. V, J and clone size derive from that table, while D and trimming were established from the DNA sequence. The table records 90,000 to 110,000 clones, 85% of them present only once.

The sequenced sample was peripheral blood. The chain couples TRBV7-9 to TRBJ2-1; 11 nucleotides match TRBD2. The receptor's source is a middle-aged man with acute or convalescent COVID-19. The CDR3 reads CASRFSGRAVDEQFF. CDR3 DNA sequence: TGTGCCAGCAGATTTAGCGGGAGGGCCGTAGATGAGCAGTTCTTC.